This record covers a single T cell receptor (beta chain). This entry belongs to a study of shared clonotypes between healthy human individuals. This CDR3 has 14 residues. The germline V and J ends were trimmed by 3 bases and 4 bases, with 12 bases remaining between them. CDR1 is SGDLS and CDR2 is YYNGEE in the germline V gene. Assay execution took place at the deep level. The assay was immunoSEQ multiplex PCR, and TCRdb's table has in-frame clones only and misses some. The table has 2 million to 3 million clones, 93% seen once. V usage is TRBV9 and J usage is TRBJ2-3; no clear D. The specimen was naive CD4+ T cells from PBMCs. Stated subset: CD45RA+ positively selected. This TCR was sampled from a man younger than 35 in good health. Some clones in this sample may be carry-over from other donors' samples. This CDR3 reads CASSGHSWADTQYF. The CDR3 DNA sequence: TGTGCCAGCAGCGGGCACTCGTGGGCAGATACGCAGTATTTT.